What follows are 2 T cell receptor beta chains derived from one specimen sequenced in a study of T-cell reconstitution after alpha-beta-depleted transplantation in children. Using unique molecular identifiers, the investigators prepared the TCRbeta library. TCRdb itself ran the PCR reads through MiXCR, one entry per CDR3 protein. This sample yields around 800,000 distinct CDR3 sequences, of which roughly 15% are seen a single time; about 5% belongs to the top ten. The input for sequencing was PBMCs, mostly from graft donor cells, taken 360 days after TCRalphabeta/CD19-depleted stem cell transplant. The source is a male patient younger than 18 who had a stem cell transplant for acute lymphoblastic leukemia, so the T cells may come from the graft donor.

The genes are TRBV4-2 and TRBJ2-7, with 7 bases identical to TRBD2. The CDR3 extends over 16 amino acids. Germline lookup yields CDR1 LGHNA and CDR2 YNFKEQ. V shed 0 bases and J 0 bases; nucleotides not matched to a gene: 5. Here the CDR3 reads CASSQDGEGDSYEQYF. The CDR3 DNA reads TGTGCCAGCAGCCAAGATGGGGAGGGAGACTCCTACGAGCAGTACTTC.

This clonotype was seen ten or more times. V and J are TRBV19 and TRBJ1-1, with 8 bases fitting TRBD1. The V gene's germline CDR1 is LNHDA and CDR2 SQIVND (reference sequence). There are 17 residues in the CDR3. V was pared by 3 bases and J by 3 bases, with 12 bases of the junction left unmatched. CDR3 amino acids: CASSIILHRGSYTEAFF. CDR3 nucleotide sequence: TGTGCCAGTAGTATCATCCTCCACAGGGGGTCTTACACTGAAGCTTTCTTT. Filled out from reference TRBV19 and TRBJ1-1, the complete variable domain reads DGGITQSPKYLFRKEGQNVTLSCEQNLNHDAMYWYRQDPGQGLRLIYYSQIVNDFQKGDIAEGYSVSREKKESFPLTVTSAQKNPTAFYLCASSIILHRGSYTEAFFGQGTRLTVV.